Included here is one TCR beta chain sequence, with context. The V end lost 3 bases, the J end lost 9 bases, and 19 bases lay between the germline ends. The V gene's germline CDR1 is SGHRS and CDR2 YFSETQ. The CDR3 covers 15 residues. This specimen belongs to a study of blood T cell repertoires in COVID-19. Overall study: Some COVID-19 samples were acute and others convalescent; all came from the United States, Italy and Spain. Sources were T cells, B-cell-depleted T cells, or PBMCs; the material itself was cDNA or gDNA.

How the authors handled the data: Scientists estimated how many nucleated cells there were by amplifying reference gene primers. Profiling relied on immunoSEQ multiplex PCR, and the TCRdb table lists in-frame clones only, not all of them. V, J and clone size are taken as reported in that table, and D and trimming were inferred from the DNA itself. This sample has 130,000 to 150,000 clones, with 80% to 90% found just once. This TCR came from a woman between 55 and 75 years old with COVID-19, enrolled during active disease. Sample: peripheral blood. The chain carries TRBV5-1 and TRBJ2-1, with a weak D call TRBD1 (6 bases). DNA for the CDR3: TGCGCCAGCAGCTCTTGGAGGTCAGGGGAGAGTGAGCAGTTCTTC. Translation gives CASSSWRSGESEQFF.